These T cell receptor beta chains were read from a single sample in a study of cytomegalovirus exposure and HLA in healthy donors. Repertoires were generated with immunoSEQ multiplex PCR, while TCRdb's copy carries only in-frame clones and drops some. The sample includes 100,000 to 150,000 clones, 80% seen only once; the top ten take approximately 10%. The sample comprised PBMCs. The receptors were gathered from a young man in good health and CMV-seropositive. The conserved cysteine and the conserved F or W are not part of the CDR3 here. Fields, in order: V gene, J gene, CDR3 protein.

TRBV30	TRBJ2-7	AWSRLAPEQY
TRBV10-3	TRBJ2-3	AISEGLAASTDTQY
TRBV4-1	TRBJ1-6	ASSQGGQGFSPLH
TRBV2	TRBJ1-2	ASSVRDRGSGGYT
TRBV6-1	TRBJ2-1	ASSLGQGASNEQF
TRBV5-6	TRBJ2-5	ASSFSETQY
TRBV28	TRBJ1-5	ASSFFGGRAYSNQPQH
TRBV2	TRBJ1-2	ASGGTGQAAFGYT
TRBV5-6	TRBJ2-2	ASSHRTGRFAGELF
TRBV2	TRBJ1-1	ASSGDRKTEAF
TRBV14	TRBJ1-2	ASSLEQANYGYT
TRBV21-1	TRBJ1-2	ASSKGQREPPNYGYT
TRBV4-1	TRBJ1-1	ASSQEPLTGSEAF
TRBV6-1	TRBJ1-4	ASRGEGSKELF
TRBV27	TRBJ2-2	ASRPGTAITGELF
TRBV4-1	TRBJ2-1	ASSQDHVGQGRNEQF
TRBV4-1	TRBJ2-3	ASSRGLAGSTDTQY
TRBV7-2	TRBJ1-1	ASSLGVQGAYTEAF
TRBV7-8	TRBJ1-2	ASSFFGGGRGGYT
TRBV5-6	TRBJ2-1	ASSWGTGGSSTGYNEQF
TRBV25-1	TRBJ2-5	ASSAAWGGQETQY
TRBV4-1	TRBJ2-2	ASSQDLFGLAFTGELF
TRBV18	TRBJ1-1	ASSVGQTNTEAF
TRBV9	TRBJ2-5	ASSVASEAGGAETQY
TRBV5-1	TRBJ2-2	ASRRGNTGELF
TRBV7-9	TRBJ2-7	ASSFGDYEQY
TRBV6-1	TRBJ1-5	ASDPNTGGSQPQH
TRBV5-4	TRBJ1-2	ASSSGGDPYGYT
TRBV19	TRBJ1-1	ASSIDSMSLWRGTEAF
TRBV11-2	TRBJ2-7	ASSLDGSGDEQY
TRBV28	TRBJ2-1	ASSLWGGDERGPNEQF
TRBV4-1	TRBJ2-2	ASSFLAGDPGELF
TRBV5-4	TRBJ2-7	ASSFRESYEQY
TRBV7-6	TRBJ2-1	ASSAGDEQF
TRBV10-3	TRBJ1-2	AISEIMAGSEEGYT
TRBV6-1	TRBJ2-1	ASSSPMAGGEQF
TRBV14	TRBJ2-7	ASSQGPRVYEQY
TRBV9	TRBJ1-3	ASSQGQGGSHTIY
TRBV4-1	TRBJ2-7	ASSQVGLPRSGYEQY
TRBV10-1	TRBJ2-3	ASSESSSSTDTQY
TRBV21-1	TRBJ2-2	ASSKGPRRLAGEHANTGELF
TRBV28	TRBJ1-6	ASSLSGVRNSPLH